A selection of T cell receptor beta chains follows, all from one sample in a study of high-grade serous ovarian cancer treatment subgroups. TCRdb's table, derived via immunoSEQ multiplex PCR, lists solely in-frame clones and lacks some. The sample has some 12,000 clones, around 83% seen once; the top ten hold 5.5% to 8.5%. The sequenced sample was tumor tissue. The receptor set was obtained from a human donor with high-grade serous ovarian cancer. CDR3s include the opening cysteine and the closing phenylalanine or tryptophan. The order of the fields is D gene, CDR3 length, V gene, clone size, J gene, CDR3 protein, CDR3 DNA. A D gene is named only where the DNA matches it firmly. For some rows the clone size is stated as once, few or many, or as a class when expanded; others skip it.

>NA|14|TRBV2|NA|TRBJ2-5
CASAGRSELETQYF
TGTGCCAGCGCCGGGCGTTCTGAGTTAGAGACCCAGTACTTC
>NA|14|TRBV10-3|NA|TRBJ1-1
CAISMGTGNTEAFF
TGTGCCATCAGTATGGGGACGGGGAACACTGAAGCTTTCTTT
>TRBD1|16|TRBV7-8|NA|TRBJ2-3
CASSARGGAIADTQYF
TGTGCCAGCAGCGCTCGAGGGGGCGCGATTGCAGATACGCAGTATTTT
>NA|16|TRBV18|NA|TRBJ2-2
CASSYLASINTGELFF
TGTGCCAGCTCATATCTGGCGAGTATTAACACCGGGGAGCTGTTTTTT
>TRBD1|13|TRBV6-5|NA|TRBJ1-2
CASLDRGNYGYTF
TGTGCCAGCCTAGACAGGGGAAACTATGGCTACACCTTC
>TRBD2|13|TRBV19|NA|TRBJ2-1
CASRGGFYNEQFF
TGTGCCAGTAGGGGGGGGTTCTACAATGAGCAGTTCTTC
>NA|11|TRBV6-1|NA|TRBJ2-7
CASSFSYEQYF
TGTGCCAGCAGTTTCTCCTACGAGCAGTACTTC
>TRBD1|16|TRBV6-5|NA|TRBJ2-7
CASSYPTGRGHNEQYF
TGTGCCAGCAGTTACCCTACCGGCAGGGGGCATAACGAGCAGTACTTC
>TRBD1|15|TRBV9|NA|TRBJ2-7
CASSLSGQGRHEQYF
TGTGCCAGCAGCCTATCTGGACAGGGCAGGCACGAGCAGTACTTC
>TRBD1|16|TRBV6-4|NA|TRBJ2-7
CASRKIRDSESYEQYF
TGTGCCAGCAGAAAAATCCGGGACAGTGAATCCTACGAGCAGTACTTC
>TRBD2|15|TRBV27|NA|TRBJ2-7
CASSLSGGRFFEQYF
TGTGCCAGCAGTTTATCGGGCGGGAGATTCTTCGAGCAGTACTTC
>NA|13|TRBV5-5|NA|TRBJ2-3
CASTSDRGDTQYF
TGTGCCAGCACCTCCGATCGGGGAGATACGCAGTATTTT
>TRBD1|15|TRBV7-8|once|TRBJ2-7
CASSLGDRGTYEQYF
TGTGCCAGCAGCTTAGGGGACAGGGGTACCTACGAGCAGTACTTC
>TRBD1|15|TRBV4-1|few|TRBJ1-5
CASSQDRGQDQPQHF
TGCGCCAGCAGCCAAGACAGGGGGCAGGATCAGCCCCAGCATTTT
>NA|14|TRBV18|NA|TRBJ2-7
CASSPYARVSEQYF
TGTGCCAGCTCACCGTATGCCAGGGTAAGCGAGCAGTACTTC
>TRBD1|14|TRBV18|NA|TRBJ1-1
CASSGDSASPEAFF
TGTGCCAGCTCAGGGGACAGCGCGTCCCCAGAAGCTTTCTTT
>TRBD2|15|TRBV18|NA|TRBJ2-7
CASAPGAGEPYEQYF
TGTGCCAGCGCGCCTGGGGCGGGAGAACCCTACGAGCAGTACTTC
>NA|13|TRBV14|NA|TRBJ1-1
CASSQDPDAEAFF
TGTGCCAGCAGCCAAGATCCGGACGCTGAAGCTTTCTTT
>TRBD1|15|TRBV5-1|NA|TRBJ2-2
CASKRTGANTGELFF
TGCGCCAGTAAAAGGACAGGGGCGAACACCGGGGAGCTGTTTTTT
>TRBD1|16|TRBV6-5|NA|TRBJ1-6
CASRYRGGVISSPLHF
TGTGCCAGCAGGTACAGGGGTGGAGTTATAAGTTCACCCCTCCACTTT
>TRBD2|17|TRBV10-1|NA|TRBJ2-2
CASSEREDQANTGELFF
TGCGCCAGCAGTGAGCGGGAGGACCAAGCGAACACCGGGGAGCTGTTTTTT
>TRBD2|16|TRBV10-1|NA|TRBJ2-3
CASSELREGRRNTQYF
TGCGCCAGCAGTGAGTTGCGGGAGGGCCGGAGGAATACGCAGTATTTT
>NA|14|TRBV6-6|NA|TRBJ2-7
CASGVPGPTYEQYF
TGTGCCAGCGGCGTACCGGGACCCACCTACGAGCAGTACTTC
>NA|17|TRBV4-1|NA|TRBJ2-5
CASSQGHGPKTEETQYF
TGCGCCAGCAGCCAAGGGCATGGACCGAAAACTGAAGAGACCCAGTACTTC
>NA|15|TRBV5-6|NA|TRBJ2-7
CASSSSRAPRREQYF
TGTGCCAGCAGCTCGTCCAGGGCCCCACGGCGCGAGCAGTACTTC
>TRBD2|15|TRBV9|NA|TRBJ2-7
CASSVSSGRTYEQYF
TGTGCCAGCAGCGTAAGTAGCGGGAGAACCTACGAGCAGTACTTC
>NA|15|TRBV28|NA|TRBJ1-5
CASSFLVNSHQPQHF
TGTGCCAGCAGTTTTCTAGTTAACAGCCACCAGCCCCAGCATTTT
>TRBD2|20|TRBV28|NA|TRBJ2-1
CASKYSTSGFLSFSYNEQFF
TGTGCCAGCAAGTATAGTACTAGCGGCTTCCTTAGTTTCTCCTACAATGAGCAGTTCTTC
>TRBD1|13|TRBV13|NA|TRBJ1-1
CASSPRGDTEAFF
TGTGCCAGCAGCCCCAGGGGGGACACTGAAGCTTTCTTT
>TRBD2|17|TRBV14|NA|TRBJ2-5
CASSFLTSGTLRETQYF
TGTGCCAGCAGCTTCCTGACTAGCGGGACCCTTCGGGAGACCCAGTACTTC
>NA|15|TRBV5-6|NA|TRBJ2-1
CASSLSFIGYNEQFF
TGTGCCAGCAGCTTATCATTTATCGGCTACAATGAGCAGTTCTTC
>NA|16|TRBV28|NA|TRBJ1-5
CASSYRDTVSNQPQHF
TGTGCCAGCAGTTACCGGGACACCGTAAGCAATCAGCCCCAGCATTTT
>NA|12|TRBV2|NA|TRBJ2-1
CASSGDSGEQFF
TGTGCCAGCAGCGGCGACAGTGGTGAGCAGTTCTTC
>TRBD2|14|TRBV5-4|NA|TRBJ2-1
CASSLELAGGEQFF
TGTGCCAGCAGCTTGGAACTAGCGGGAGGGGAGCAGTTCTTC
>NA|14|TRBV11-2|NA|TRBJ1-4
CASSYSRGNEKLFF
TGTGCCAGCAGCTACTCGAGGGGTAATGAAAAACTGTTTTTT
>NA|16|TRBV27|NA|TRBJ1-5
CASSLTFGYSNQPQHF
TGTGCCAGCAGTTTAACCTTTGGATATAGCAATCAGCCCCAGCATTTT
>NA|13|TRBV30|NA|TRBJ2-2
CASGTFNTGELFF
TGTGCCTCCGGCACATTCAACACCGGGGAGCTGTTTTTT
>NA|12|TRBV7-9|NA|TRBJ2-7
CARTALSGEQYF
TGTGCCAGGACAGCCCTCAGTGGCGAGCAGTACTTC
>TRBD2|15|TRBV4-2|NA|TRBJ2-7
CASSQDLAGVLEQYF
TGTGCCAGCAGCCAAGATCTAGCGGGAGTGCTCGAGCAGTACTTC
>TRBD1|17|TRBV4-1|NA|TRBJ1-1
CASSQVDPWDRGIEAFF
TGCGCCAGCAGCCAAGTGGACCCATGGGACAGGGGGATTGAAGCTTTCTTT
>NA|14|TRBV27|few|TRBJ2-7
CASRGGGIVYEQYF
TGTGCCAGCAGGGGAGGGGGGATTGTCTACGAGCAGTACTTC